Below, 12 T cell receptor beta chains from the same sample are listed, as sequenced in a study of beta chain features in type 1 diabetes. The whole isolated RNA underwent reverse transcription, so sequencing captured expressed TCRB transcripts. The table came from immunoSEQ multiplex PCR; TCRdb's copy has only in-frame clones and leaves some out. The sample lists hundreds of thousands of clones, 15% to 17% occurring once. Sequencing was carried out using naive CD4+ T cells from blood. Receptor source: a man aged 18 to 29 in good health.

This clone was detected a few times. The chain joins TRBV28 to TRBJ2-1; 8 nucleotides agree with TRBD1. Germline V gene lookup returns CDR1 MDHEN and CDR2 SYDVKM. Unmatched junction bases numbered 3, after V lost 3 bases and J lost 5 bases. The CDR3 loop spans 14 amino acids. CDR3 loop: CASSFQGADNEQFF. In nucleotides, the CDR3 is TGTGCCAGCAGTTTTCAGGGGGCTGACAATGAGCAGTTCTTC.

The sample holds a few counts of this clone. The chain recombines TRBV5-1 with TRBJ2-2; D assignment may be TRBD1 or TRBD2 (5 bases each). The CDR3 is made up of 12 amino acids. Germline lookup yields CDR1 SGHRS and CDR2 YFSETQ. V was shortened by 4 bases and J by 7 bases, with 8 bases between the two germline ends. This chain's CDR3 is CASSQGDGELFF. DNA for the CDR3: TGCGCCAGCAGCCAGGGAGACGGGGAGCTGTTTTTT.

There are a few counts of this clone. The gene calls are TRBV21-1 and TRBJ2-1; TRBD2 was called by the table and not checked on the DNA. TRBV21-1 has pseudogene status. The CDR3 contains 19 residues. CDR3 sequence reads: CASSKDRESGRRSYNEQFF. Written as DNA, the CDR3 is TGTGCCAGCAGCAAAGACAGGGAAAGCGGGAGACGGTCCTACAATGAGCAGTTCTTC.

The V and J genes are TRBV5-1 and TRBJ2-7; a weak D match, TRBD2 (5 bases). Trimming stripped 3 bases from V and 4 bases from J, with 17 bases between. The CDR3 extends over 15 amino acids. Germline assignment: CDR1 SGHRS and CDR2 YFSETQ. CDR3 in DNA: TGCGCCAGCAGCTCGGGGTCCGGACGCCGATACGAGCAGTACTTC. It codes for CASSSGSGRRYEQYF.

The chain recombines TRBV6-6 with TRBJ2-5; weak D call: TRBD1 (6 bases). Germline V gene lookup returns CDR1 MNHNY and CDR2 SVGAGI (reference sequence). The CDR3 covers 15 residues. V lost 5 bases and J lost 2, with 15 bases in between. The CDR3 region is CASSSPQGWQETQYF. The CDR3 nucleotides are TGTGCCAGCAGTAGCCCACAGGGCTGGCAAGAGACCCAGTACTTC.

This clone was seen a handful of times. The chain uses TRBV7-2 and TRBJ1-5; no clear D. V lost 2 bases and J lost 5, with 7 bases in between. Germline CDR1 SGHTA, CDR2 FQGNSA. This CDR3 comprises 13 residues. The CDR3 coding sequence is TGTGCCAGCAGCTTAAGCAAGGATCAGCCCCAGCATTTT. The encoded protein is CASSLSKDQPQHF.

This clone was detected only a few times. This sample includes further DNA sequences coding for the same CDR3. The chain is built from TRBV5-1 and TRBJ1-5; the D is unclear. Germline V gene data show CDR1 as SGHRS and CDR2 as YFSETQ. With 0 bases removed from V and 7 bases from J, the gap between germline ends came to 11 bases. This CDR3 is 14 amino acids long. For the CDR3, the DNA is TGCGCCAGCAGCTTGGGCGGACCCGGGCAGCCCCAGCATTTT. Protein: CASSLGGPGQPQHF.

This clone has just a few counts. The CDR3 is CATPNGPRSNYGYTF. CDR3 nucleotides: TGTGCCACTCCGAATGGGCCAAGAAGTAACTATGGCTACACCTTC. This sequence joins TRBV2 and TRBJ1-2; no definite D call. Germline assignment: CDR1 SNHLY and CDR2 FYNNEI. This CDR3 contains 15 residues. Trimming removed 10 bases at V and 1 base at J, with 19 bases between. Supplemented by reference TRBV2 and TRBJ1-2, the full variable domain reads EPEVTQTPSHQVTQMGQEVILRCVPISNHLYFYWYRQILGQKVEFLVSFYNNEISEKSEIFDDQFSVERPDGSNFTLKIRSTKLEDSAMYFCATPNGPRSNYGYTFGSGTRLTVV.

This clone came up a few times. This chain links TRBV7-2 with TRBJ2-7; D is ambiguous. This CDR3 region has 17 residues. The germline CDR1 and CDR2 sequences are SGHTA and FQGNSA. Trimming stripped 5 bases from V and 3 bases from J, with 23 bases between. Here the CDR3 reads CASSLVPGQLHGYEQYF. CDR3 DNA sequence: TGTGCCAGCAGCCTAGTACCTGGGCAGCTTCACGGCTACGAGCAGTACTTC. The variable domain in full, completed from reference TRBV7-2 and TRBJ2-7, reads GAGVSQSPSNKVTEKGKDVELRCDPISGHTALYWYRQSLGQGLEFLIYFQGNSAPDKSGLPSDRFSAERTGGSVSTLTIQRTQQEDSAVYLCASSLVPGQLHGYEQYFGPGTRLTVT.

A few counts support this clone. The rearrangement joins TRBV6-5 to TRBJ1-2; D is possibly TRBD1 (6 bases). Trimming took off 6 bases at V and 9 bases at J, with 23 bases between the two ends. The CDR3 contains 15 residues. Germline V gives CDR1 MNHEY, CDR2 SVGAGI. CDR3 amino acids: CASSPLITGRVSYTF. For the CDR3, the DNA is TGTGCCAGCAGCCCACTGATCACAGGGAGGGTTAGCTACACCTTC.

This clone was counted a few times. The J gene is TRBJ2-7, the V gene TRBV4-1; 8 bases map to TRBD1. This CDR3 region has 15 residues. J was trimmed by 4 bases and V by 3 bases; bases with no gene match: 8. Germline V lookup: CDR1 MGHRA, CDR2 YSYEKL. This CDR3 reads CASSHGQGVRYEQYF. The CDR3 bases are TGCGCCAGCAGCCATGGACAGGGAGTCCGGTACGAGCAGTACTTC.

This clone was seen a handful of times. The rearrangement uses TRBV11-2 and TRBJ2-1; tentative D call: TRBD2 (5 bases). Trimming removed 4 bases at V and 2 bases at J, with 12 bases between. There are 15 residues in the CDR3. Per the germline V gene, CDR1 is SGHAT and CDR2 is FQNNGV. The CDR3 DNA follows: TGTGCCAGCAGCTCGCAAGCGGTAACCTACAATGAGCAGTTCTTC. Translating it yields CASSSQAVTYNEQFF.